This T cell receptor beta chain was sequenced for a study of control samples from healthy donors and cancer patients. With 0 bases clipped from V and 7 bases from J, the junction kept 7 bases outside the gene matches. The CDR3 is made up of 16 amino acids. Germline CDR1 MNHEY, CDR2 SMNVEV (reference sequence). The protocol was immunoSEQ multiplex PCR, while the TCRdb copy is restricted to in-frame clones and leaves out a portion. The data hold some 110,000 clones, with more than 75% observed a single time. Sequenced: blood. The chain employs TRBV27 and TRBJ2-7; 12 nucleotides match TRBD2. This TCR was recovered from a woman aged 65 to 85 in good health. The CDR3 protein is CASSLSSSGGAREQYF. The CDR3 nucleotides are TGTGCCAGCAGTTTATCGTCTAGCGGGGGGGCAAGGGAGCAGTACTTC.